Below, 5 T cell receptor beta chains from the same sample are listed, as sequenced in a study of cytomegalovirus exposure and HLA in healthy donors. The PCR used 60 Vbeta and 13 Jbeta primers. Sequencing was performed with immunoSEQ multiplex PCR; in TCRdb, only in-frame clones are kept and a portion is missing. The profile shows roughly 120,000 clones, roughly 74% of them singletons. Material: PBMCs. The source is a woman aged 45-60 years in good health and CMV-seropositive.

The chain uses TRBV14 and TRBJ2-5; unclear D gene. Germline V gives CDR1 SGHDN, CDR2 FVKESK. V lost 0 bases to trimming and J lost 5 bases, with 13 bases between them. The CDR3 runs 15 residues. The CDR3 loop is CASSQEDLIGETQYF. The DNA of the CDR3 is TGTGCCAGCAGCCAAGAGGATCTTATCGGGGAGACCCAGTACTTC.

This chain connects TRBV7-8 to TRBJ2-4; D is ambiguous. V was cut by 5 bases and J by 0 bases, with 14 bases left in between. This CDR3 contains 16 residues. Germline CDR1 is SGHVS and CDR2 is FQNEAQ. CDR3 bases: TGTGCCAGCAGCCCCCTGCGTGGTCTAGCCAAAAACATTCAGTACTTC. Protein: CASSPLRGLAKNIQYF. The full variable domain, rest sourced from reference TRBV7-8 and TRBJ2-4, is GAGVSQSPRYKVAKRGQDVALRCDPISGHVSLFWYQQALGQGPEFLTYFQNEAQLDKSGLPSDRFFAERPEGSVSTLKIQRTQQEDSAVYLCASSPLRGLAKNIQYFGAGTRLSVL.

This clone was picked up one time. The rearrangement links TRBV28 to TRBJ1-3; D might be TRBD1 (5 bases). Germline CDR1 is MDHEN and CDR2 is SYDVKM. The CDR3 consists of 15 residues. With 6 bases removed from V and 0 bases from J, the gap between germline ends came to 12 bases. The CDR3 here is CASSPGGDSGNTIYF. Here the CDR3 DNA reads TGTGCCAGCAGCCCCGGGGGAGACTCTGGAAACACCATATATTTT.

The chain carries TRBV5-8 and TRBJ2-6; TRBD1 is a possible D gene (8 bases). The germline gives CDR1 SGHTS, CDR2 YDEGEE. V lost 4 bases to trimming and J lost 4 bases, with 21 bases between them. The CDR3 has 18 amino acids. In DNA form, the CDR3 reads TGTGCCAGCAGCCCCCGACAGGGGAGGGGTTCCGGGGCCAACGTCCTGACTTTC. It specifies CASSPRQGRGSGANVLTF. The whole variable domain, filled in from reference TRBV5-8 and TRBJ2-6, reads EAGVTQSPTHLIKTRGQQATLRCSPISGHTSVYWYQQALGLGLQFLLWYDEGEERNRGNFPPRFSGRQFPNYSSELNVNALELEDSALYLCASSPRQGRGSGANVLTFGAGSRLTVL.

The J gene is TRBJ2-7, the V gene TRBV5-1; 8 nucleotides line up with TRBD1. This CDR3 comprises 16 residues. V shed 2 bases, J shed 0 bases, and the junction held 7 bases outside the gene matches. Per the germline V gene, CDR1 is SGHRS and CDR2 is YFSETQ. The CDR3 loop is CASSLNVGQGSYEQYF. For the CDR3, the DNA is TGCGCCAGCAGCTTAAATGTAGGACAGGGCTCCTACGAGCAGTACTTC.